This TCR beta chain is drawn from a study of identical twins. Via MiXCR, TCRdb re-called the 5' RACE reads, giving one row per CDR3 protein. The table records some 790,000 distinct CDR3 sequences, about 20% of them present only once. The data were also submitted as part of a second study, on T cells expressing NK-cell markers. That paper notes: Among eight sequenced donors, seven carried HCMV seropositivity while one was seronegative.

This receptor was identified in a woman under 30 in good health. The sample taken for sequencing was PBMCs.

The CDR3 protein is CASSHHGTGENSPLHF. Here the CDR3 DNA reads TGTGCCAGCAGCCATCACGGGACAGGGGAAAATTCACCCCTCCACTTT. The chain carries TRBV3-1 and TRBJ1-6; 10 bases fit TRBD1. Per germline, CDR1 LGHDT and CDR2 YNNKEL (reference sequence). There are 16 residues in the CDR3. Unmatched junction bases numbered 6, after V lost 3 bases and J lost 7 bases.